Following are 15 T cell receptor beta chains from one sample sequenced in a study of control samples from healthy donors and cancer patients. TCRdb's copy holds only in-frame clones and misses some; the assay was immunoSEQ multiplex PCR. The sample shows 150,000 to 200,000 clones, 75% to 95% of them seen only once. Sequenced sample: blood. All receptors come from a woman between 40 and 50 years old in good health.

The CDR3 region is CASSLTGGLGNEQYF. In nucleotides, the CDR3 is TGTGCCAGCAGCCTGACAGGGGGTCTGGGGAACGAGCAGTACTTC. The gene calls are TRBV7-9 and TRBJ2-7; TRBD1 matches 9 bases. The CDR3 sequence is 15 residues long. CDR1 and CDR2 from the germline V gene are SEHNR and FQNEAQ (reference sequence). Losses at the gene ends were 5 bases for V and 5 bases for J; bases not matched to a gene: 10.

This chain connects TRBV21-1 to TRBJ1-5. TRBV21-1 is a pseudogene locus. This CDR3 region has 16 residues. The CDR3 loop is CAGSHPWGRDYQPQHF. CDR3 DNA sequence: TGTGCCGGCAGCCACCCCTGGGGAAGAGACTATCAGCCCCAGCATTTT.

The J gene is TRBJ2-3, the V gene TRBV10-3; TRBD2 matches 14 bases. Trimming removed 4 bases from V and 1 base from J; junction bases left unmatched: 7. Germline V gene data show CDR1 as ENHRY and CDR2 as SYGVKD. This CDR3 comprises 18 residues. In DNA form, the CDR3 reads TGTGCCATCAGTGGAGAGAGGGGACTAGCGGGGGGCACAGATACGCAGTATTTT. Translation: CAISGERGLAGGTDTQYF.

This clone occurred a few times. V and J are TRBV6-4 and TRBJ2-2; 10 positions match TRBD2. The V gene end was trimmed by 5 bases and the J gene end by 5 bases; junction bases not matched to a gene: 5. CDR1 and CDR2 (germline): MRHNA, SNTAGT. The CDR3 has 15 amino acids. CDR3 sequence (DNA): TGTGCCAGCAGTCCGGTAGCGGGGGGAACCGGGGAGCTGTTTTTT. Translated: CASSPVAGGTGELFF.

In this sample, this clone turned up once. The rearrangement joins TRBV6-5 to TRBJ1-2, with D unclear. V lost 10 bases and J 4 bases, leaving 16 bases between the germline ends. Germline V gene lookup returns CDR1 MNHEY and CDR2 SVGAGI. The CDR3 loop spans 13 amino acids. The CDR3 here is CATSPRGFYGYTF. The CDR3 DNA reads TGTGCCACCAGCCCGCGGGGTTTCTATGGCTACACCTTC.

This clone showed up just once. The gene calls are TRBV25-1 and TRBJ2-5; 9 bases fit TRBD2. The CDR3 totals 16 residues. Germline CDR1 MGHDK, CDR2 SYGVNS. V trimming: 3 bases; J trimming: 1 base; junction bases outside the gene matches: 6. CDR3 sequence: CASSEGLAGPQETQYF. The CDR3, as DNA: TGTGCCAGCAGTGAGGGGCTAGCGGGGCCCCAAGAGACCCAGTACTTC. Supplemented by reference TRBV25-1 and TRBJ2-5, the full variable domain reads EADIYQTPRYLVIGTGKKITLECSQTMGHDKMYWYQQDPGMELHLIHYSYGVNSTEKGDLSSESTVSRIRTEHFPLTLESARPSHTSQYLCASSEGLAGPQETQYFGPGTRLLVL.

The rearrangement links TRBV13 to TRBJ2-7; 9 bases align to TRBD2. Germline lookup yields CDR1 PRHDT and CDR2 FYEKMQ (reference sequence). J lost 7 bases, V lost 5 bases, and 9 bases had no gene match. The CDR3 extends over 14 amino acids. In nucleotides, the CDR3 is TGTGCCAGCAGCCCGCGCGGGGGGGCCGGTGAGCAGTACTTC. This gives the protein CASSPRGGAGEQYF. The whole variable domain, remainder taken from reference TRBV13 and TRBJ2-7, is AAGVIQSPRHLIKEKRETATLKCYPIPRHDTVYWYQQGPGQDPQFLISFYEKMQSDKGSIPDRFSAQQFSDYHSELNMSSLELGDSALYFCASSPRGGAGEQYFGPGTRLTVT.

This chain uses TRBV6-6 with TRBJ2-1; no clear D gene. The CDR3 is made up of 13 amino acids. Germline V gene data show CDR1 as MNHNY and CDR2 as SVGAGI (reference sequence). V lost 4 bases and J lost 5, with 9 bases in between. This chain's CDR3 is CASSSKTNNEQFF. The CDR3 DNA sequence: TGTGCCAGCAGTTCCAAGACAAACAATGAGCAGTTCTTC.

This sequence joins TRBV6-5 and TRBJ1-1; TRBD1 might be the D (5 bases). V was cut by 7 bases and J by 4 bases, with 13 bases left in between. CDR1 is MNHEY and CDR2 is SVGAGI in the germline V gene. CDR3 length: 13 amino acids. CDR3 loop: CASIPGKGTEAFF. The CDR3 DNA is TGTGCCAGCATCCCAGGGAAGGGCACTGAAGCTTTCTTT.

J is TRBJ2-3 and V is TRBV6-4, with TRBD2 matching over 8 bases. J gave up 4 bases and V 0 bases, and 3 bases lay outside the gene matches. The CDR3 is made up of 15 amino acids. The germline CDR1 and CDR2 sequences are MRHNA and SNTAGT. CDR3 coding DNA: TGTGCCAGCAGTGACTCCGGGGGGGGCCCAGATACGCAGTATTTT. Protein: CASSDSGGGPDTQYF.

The chain employs TRBV7-9 and TRBJ1-3; D possibly corresponds to TRBD1 (6 bases). Germline CDR1 is SEHNR and CDR2 is FQNEAQ (reference sequence). This CDR3 region has 17 residues. Trimming took 3 bases from V and 2 from J, leaving 17 bases between them. The CDR3 DNA follows: TGTGCCAGCAGCTTTTTCATCGCCGGGGGGCCTGGAAACACCATATATTTT. Its translation is CASSFFIAGGPGNTIYF.

This chain uses TRBV6-6 with TRBJ2-5, with 14 nucleotides matching TRBD2. CDR1 is MNHNY and CDR2 is SVGAGI in the germline V gene (reference sequence). The J segment lost 2 bases and the V segment lost 5 bases, leaving 7 bases of the junction unmatched. This CDR3 has 17 residues. This CDR3 is CASSRLAGGPRQETQYF. The CDR3 nucleotides are TGTGCCAGCAGTCGACTAGCGGGGGGGCCTCGACAAGAGACCCAGTACTTC.

The chain links TRBV18 to TRBJ1-2, with D perhaps matching TRBD1 (5 bases). The CDR3 covers 13 residues. The V gene's germline CDR1 is KGHSH and CDR2 LQKENI. Between the trimmed V and J ends, which lost 3 bases and 4 bases, there was a span of 9 bases. The CDR3 region has the DNA TGTGCCAGCTCACCTCCAGGGTCCTATGGCTACACCTTC. Translation: CASSPPGSYGYTF.

The genes are TRBV19 and TRBJ2-5; D is possibly TRBD2 (6 bases). CDR3 length equals 17 residues. The V end lost 3 bases, the J end lost 1 base, and 18 bases lay between the germline ends. Germline CDR1 is LNHDA and CDR2 is SQIVND (reference sequence). In DNA, the CDR3 is TGTGCCAGTAGTATGCGGGGATCGGCTGGGGGCCAAGAGACCCAGTACTTC. Protein product: CASSMRGSAGGQETQYF.

The chain employs TRBV7-6 and TRBJ1-6, with D unclear. V was clipped by 1 base and J by 7 bases, with 5 bases between them. The CDR3 is 13 amino acids. From germline, CDR1 is SGHVS and CDR2 FNYEAQ. For the CDR3, the DNA is TGTGCCAGCAGCTTAGACGAGAATTCACCCCTCCACTTT. Its translation: CASSLDENSPLHF.